The 21 T cell receptor beta chains presented below share a single source sample, sequenced in a study of T cells after yellow fever vaccination. One entry per CDR3 protein, called by TCRdb with MiXCR from the 5' RACE reads. The table lists approximately 510,000 distinct CDR3 sequences, 20% to 25% of them singletons. Sequencing was performed on PBMCs, taken approximately 22 days after the first yellow fever vaccination. These receptor sequences come from a man between 18 and 35 years old who received the YFV17D yellow fever vaccine.

The V gene is TRBV3-1, the J gene TRBJ2-2, with TRBD1 as a possible D gene (6 bases). V was clipped by 0 bases and J by 5 bases, with 13 bases between them. Looked up from germline, CDR1 is LGHDT and CDR2 is YNNKEL (reference sequence). This CDR3 spans 16 amino acids. CDR3 sequence reads: CASSQDTTGLTGELFF. CDR3 coding DNA: TGTGCCAGCAGCCAAGATACGACAGGCTTAACCGGGGAGCTGTTTTTT.

This clonotype turned up a few times. The rearrangement links TRBV7-3 to TRBJ2-2; TRBD1 matches at 7 bases. CDR3 length equals 15 residues. Germline CDR1 and CDR2: SGHTA and FQGTGA. V shed 4 bases and J 6 bases; nucleotides not matched to a gene: 8. CDR3 coding DNA: TGTGCCAGCAGCTCAAGACAGGGCGCGGCCGGGGAGCTGTTTTTT. Its translation is CASSSRQGAAGELFF.

This clonotype was seen a few times. The rearrangement links TRBV7-9 to TRBJ2-7; D might be TRBD1 or TRBD2, each matching 5 bases. The V end lost 5 bases, the J end lost 10 bases, and 15 bases lay between the germline ends. Germline loops: CDR1 SEHNR, CDR2 FQNEAQ (reference sequence). This CDR3 comprises 12 residues. CDR3 residues: CASSMPVGPQYV. The CDR3 coding sequence is TGTGCCAGCAGCATGCCGGTGGGACCCCAGTACGTC.

The CDR3 region is CASREGVTEAFF. The DNA for the CDR3 is TGTGCCAGCAGGGAAGGGGTAACTGAAGCTTTCTTT. The rearrangement links TRBV28 to TRBJ1-1, with a possible D match to TRBD1 (5 bases). Germline-derived CDR1 and CDR2 are MDHEN and SYDVKM. Trimming removed 6 bases at V and 5 bases at J, with 10 bases between. This CDR3 is built from 12 residues.

The V and J genes are TRBV7-9 and TRBJ2-7, with 11 positions matching TRBD2. In germline, CDR1 is SEHNR, CDR2 FQNEAQ (reference sequence). V lost 5 bases and J lost 2; bases outside the gene matches: 8. CDR3 size: 16 residues. The CDR3 protein is CASSKTSGETPYEQYF. Here the CDR3 DNA reads TGTGCCAGCAGCAAGACTAGCGGGGAGACTCCCTACGAGCAGTACTTC.

The V gene is TRBV13, the J gene TRBJ1-6; D perhaps matches TRBD1 (6 bases). The germline CDR1 and CDR2 sequences are PRHDT and FYEKMQ (reference sequence). CDR3 length: 16 residues. Between the trimmed V and J ends, which lost 1 base and 4 bases, there was a span of 11 bases. In nucleotides, the CDR3 is TGTGCCAGCAGCTTAGAGGGACATAGATATAATTCACCCCTCCACTTT. It yields the protein CASSLEGHRYNSPLHF.

The chain carries TRBV10-3 and TRBJ1-6, with D hard to call. The V end lost 0 bases, the J end lost 7 bases, and 10 bases lay between the germline ends. The CDR3 loop spans 15 amino acids. From germline, CDR1 is ENHRY and CDR2 SYGVKD. CDR3 region: CAISESGPPNSPLHF. DNA for the CDR3: TGTGCCATCAGTGAGTCCGGGCCTCCGAATTCACCCCTCCACTTT.

The chain recombines TRBV20-1 with TRBJ1-5; weak D call: TRBD1 (6 bases). The CDR3 spans 14 residues. Trimming cost V 2 bases and J 4 bases, with 12 bases left between them. Germline CDR1 is DFQATT and CDR2 is SNEGSKA (reference sequence). CDR3 sequence (DNA): TGCAGTGCTAGACGGCAGGGGTTAAATCAGCCCCAGCATTTT. Translation gives CSARRQGLNQPQHF.

V and J are TRBV9 and TRBJ2-2, with D perhaps matching TRBD1 (5 bases). Between the trimmed V and J ends, which lost 0 bases and 7 bases, there was a span of 7 bases. This CDR3 comprises 13 residues. Germline CDR1 reads SGDLS; CDR2 reads YYNGEE. The CDR3 loop reads CASSVGGHGELFF. CDR3 coding DNA: TGTGCCAGCAGCGTAGGTGGACACGGGGAGCTGTTTTTT. The full variable domain, completed using reference TRBV9 and TRBJ2-2, is DSGVTQTPKHLITATGQRVTLRCSPRSGDLSVYWYQQSLDQGLQFLIQYYNGEERAKGNILERFSAQQFPDLHSELNLSSLELGDSALYFCASSVGGHGELFFGEGSRLTVL.

This chain joins TRBV6-5 and TRBJ1-1; 7 bases line up with TRBD1. Losses at the gene ends were 10 bases for V and 4 bases for J; bases not matched to a gene: 3. Germline values: CDR1 MNHEY, CDR2 SVGAGI. The CDR3 has 11 residues. The DNA of the CDR3 is TGTGCCACCAGGGGGGGCACTGAAGCTTTCTTT. Translation: CATRGGTEAFF.

This clonotype has only a few counts. CDR3 region: CASSLTSTVNTEAFF. The CDR3 DNA sequence: TGCGCCAGCAGCTTGACCTCGACAGTGAACACTGAAGCTTTCTTT. The chain has TRBV5-1 and TRBJ1-1; a weak D match, TRBD1 (5 bases). The germline V gene encodes CDR1 SGHRS and CDR2 YFSETQ. The V and J ends lost 1 base and 0 bases respectively, with 10 bases between them. This CDR3 region has 15 residues.

The CDR3 DNA is TGTGCCAGCTTATCCCCAAGGGAAGAGACCCAGTACTTC. This gives the protein CASLSPREETQYF. V gene TRBV3-1 combines with J gene TRBJ2-5; D unresolved. The CDR3 consists of 13 residues. Looked up from germline, CDR1 is LGHDT and CDR2 is YNNKEL (reference sequence). The V end lost 8 bases, the J end lost 3 bases, and 13 bases lay between the germline ends.

The genes are TRBV4-1 and TRBJ1-1; the D is unclear. Trimming stripped 0 bases from V and 3 bases from J, with 5 bases between. Per germline, CDR1 MGHRA and CDR2 YSYEKL. The CDR3 loop spans 13 amino acids. The CDR3 reads CASSQDIYTEAFF. CDR3 DNA sequence: TGCGCCAGCAGCCAAGACATTTACACTGAAGCTTTCTTT.

The chain joins TRBV6-1 to TRBJ2-7, with 11 bases lining up with TRBD1. Per the germline V gene, CDR1 is MNHNS and CDR2 is SASEGT. The CDR3 runs to 14 residues. V was clipped by 5 bases and J by 4 bases; unmatched bases: 4. The CDR3 spells CASSRTGGLYEQYV. The CDR3 DNA reads as TGTGCCAGCAGTAGGACAGGGGGCCTTTACGAGCAGTACGTC.

V is TRBV20-1 and J is TRBJ2-3; 13 bases agree with TRBD2. In germline, CDR1 is DFQATT, CDR2 SNEGSKA (reference sequence). The ends lost 3 bases at V and 4 bases at J; junction bases unmatched: 4. This CDR3 spans 15 amino acids. The CDR3: CSASWTSGGADTQYF. Here the CDR3 DNA reads TGCAGTGCTAGTTGGACTAGCGGGGGAGCAGATACGCAGTATTTT.

The rearrangement uses TRBV10-2 and TRBJ1-1, with D unresolved. Trimming removed 10 bases from V and 2 bases from J, with 23 bases in between. The CDR3 loop spans 16 amino acids. Per the germline V gene, CDR1 is WSHSY and CDR2 is SAAADI. The CDR3 DNA reads as TGCGCCACCACCCCGGCCAGTCTAGGCGGTAACACTGAAGCTTTCTTT. This codes for CATTPASLGGNTEAFF.

This clonotype was detected a few times. This chain connects TRBV29-1 to TRBJ2-5; a weak D match, TRBD2 (6 bases). Trimming shortened V by 4 bases and J by 4 bases, and 13 bases separated the two germline ends. CDR1 is SQVTM and CDR2 is ANQGSEA in the germline V gene. There are 13 residues in the CDR3. The CDR3 DNA sequence: TGCAGCGTTGGGGCGGGGACGGGAGAGACCCAGTACTTC. It encodes CSVGAGTGETQYF.

This clonotype was seen a few times. The V call is TRBV4-3, the J call TRBJ1-2; the D gene is possibly TRBD1 (6 bases). Germline assignment: CDR1 LGHNA and CDR2 YSLEER. V lost 5 bases, J lost 4 bases, and 14 bases lay in between. The CDR3 runs 14 residues. The CDR3 here is CASSNSRGSYGYTF. CDR3 nucleotide sequence: TGCGCCAGCAGCAATTCCAGGGGAAGCTATGGCTACACCTTC.

This clonotype was recorded at least ten times. The chain has TRBV18 and TRBJ1-5, with D possibly being TRBD1 (5 bases). V lost 6 bases and J lost 3, with 15 bases in between. The CDR3 runs 15 residues. Germline assignment: CDR1 KGHSH and CDR2 LQKENI. CDR3 coding DNA: TGTGCCAGCTCCACCGCTGGACACCACAATCAGCCCCAGCATTTT. Amino acids: CASSTAGHHNQPQHF.

The J gene is TRBJ1-3, the V gene TRBV12-3 or TRBV12-4; 7 bases are a match to TRBD1. This CDR3 is 14 amino acids long. The V segment lost 6 bases and the J segment 4 bases; nucleotides outside the gene matches: 6. Here the CDR3 DNA reads TGTGCCAGCAGGAGGGGGCTTCAGGGAAACACCATATATTTT. This gives the protein CASRRGLQGNTIYF.

This rearrangement joins TRBV29-1 to TRBJ1-1; D unclear. Trimming pared 4 bases from V and 1 base from J, leaving 7 bases between. This CDR3 region has 12 residues. Germline V lookup: CDR1 SQVTM, CDR2 ANQGSEA. The CDR3 coding sequence is TGCAGCGTTGTGCCAGGGAACACTGAAGCTTTCTTT. It translates to CSVVPGNTEAFF.